The 6 T cell receptor delta chains below all came from one sample that was sequenced in a study of Vδ1+ human thymocytes (dated 2018 in TCRdb). Overall results and qualifications from the work: The thymic TRG and TRD repertoires appeared highly polyclonal, with Gaussian CDR3 length distributions, in contrast to the oligoclonal repertoires of peripheral blood.

The run used an Illumina MiSeq. RNA was isolated using the RNeasy mini kit, and reverse transcription was performed with Superscript III. CDR3 amplicons were generated by multiplex PCR with pooled V-gene forward primers and a constant-region reverse primer carrying Illumina adaptor overhangs. TCRdb reanalyzed the public reads with the CATT caller, and identical DNA sequences were merged afterwards. This sample gives about 55,000 delta-chain clones in total; roughly 15% of them show up just once. Of the sample, 0.5% falls within the top ten clones. These receptors' targets are unknown. Sequencing used Vdelta1+ gamma-delta thymocytes from the thymus. The cell subset or site label, read with the paper, signifies: FACS-sorted CD3+ TCRalphabeta- TCRVdelta1+ TCRVdelta2- thymocytes. The receptor set was obtained from a boy under three years old who had congenital heart surgery.

In this sample, this clone turned up a few times. This chain uses TRDV1 with TRDJ1; 10 nucleotides align to TRDD3. The CDR3 totals 18 residues. CDR1 TSWWSYY and CDR2 QGS come from the germline V gene. V lost 1 base to trimming and J lost 2 bases; unmatched junction nucleotides: 10. CDR3 sequence: CALGERGAWGIRTDKLIF. The CDR3 DNA follows: TGTGCTCTTGGGGAACGGGGAGCCTGGGGGATAAGGACCGATAAACTCATCTTT.

This clone was counted between two and nine times. The chain is built from TRDV1 and TRDJ1, with 13 bases aligning to TRDD3. The CDR3 runs 23 residues. V dropped 1 base and J dropped 2; count of bases not matched to a gene: 22. Germline loops: CDR1 TSWWSYY, CDR2 QGS. Here the CDR3 reads CALGEQKAYTSYWGIRGTDKLIF. Written as DNA, the CDR3 is TGTGCTCTTGGGGAACAAAAGGCCTACACTTCGTACTGGGGGATACGTGGTACCGATAAACTCATCTTT.

This clone has more than one count but fewer than ten. The gene calls are TRDV1 and TRDJ1; D gene uncertain. V dropped 4 bases and J dropped 5 bases, with 11 bases sitting between them. The CDR3 covers 13 residues. The V gene's germline CDR1 is TSWWSYY and CDR2 QGS. CDR3 sequence: CALGGLTRDKLIF. Here the CDR3 DNA reads TGTGCTCTTGGGGGTCTTACCCGAGATAAACTCATCTTT.

The chain is built from TRDV1 and TRDJ1; TRDD3 might be the D (10 bases). Looked up from germline, CDR1 is TSWWSYY and CDR2 is QGS. V was clipped by 1 base and J by 7 bases, with 37 bases between them. The CDR3 covers 22 residues. The CDR3 reads CALGEPALPTVRDWGILPKLIF. The CDR3 bases are TGTGCTCTTGGGGAACCCGCCCTTCCTACGGTTAGGGACTGGGGGATCCTCCCTAAACTCATCTTT.

A few counts support this clone. This chain connects TRDV1 to TRDJ1; a possible D gene is TRDD2 (6 bases). CDR3 length: 19 residues. V lost 3 bases, J lost 4 bases, and 27 bases lay in between. Per germline, CDR1 TSWWSYY and CDR2 QGS. CDR3 sequence (DNA): TGTGCTCTTGGGGACCCACCCGGGCCTTCCGTTTTTTGGGGCGATAAACTCATCTTT. Its translation is CALGDPPGPSVFWGDKLIF.

This clone was observed a handful of times. The chain links TRDV2 to TRDJ1, with a possible D match to TRDD3 (5 bases). Between the trimmed V and J ends, which lost 0 bases and 0 bases, there was a span of 28 bases. The CDR3 covers 21 residues. Germline values: CDR1 GEAIGNYY, CDR2 EKD. The CDR3 region is CACDTTIGATRSLLYTDKLIF. CDR3 DNA: TGTGCCTGTGACACCACTATTGGGGCTACGCGAAGTTTGTTGTACACCGATAAACTCATCTTT.